This TCR beta chain emerged from a study of blood T cell repertoires in COVID-19. The overall study: There were acute and convalescent COVID-19 samples, and they came from the United States, Italy and Spain.

Original methodology: The assay estimated nucleated cells by amplifying reference gene primers. Produced via immunoSEQ multiplex PCR; TCRdb's table is partial and in-frame only. Clone size and V and J calls were adopted from that table, with D and trimming inferred from the DNA. The sample carries about 180,000 clones, about 90% recorded once. Participant ages covered about 18 to 89 years across around 22 US areas. CDR1 is SGHNT, CDR2 YENEEA, per germline. This CDR3 is 18 amino acids long. Unmatched junction bases numbered 11, after V lost 5 bases and J lost 0 bases. Sequencing was performed on PBMCs or T cells enriched from blood (not recorded which). The TCR originated in a woman aged 45-65 years who had recovered from COVID-19. The rearrangement joins TRBV11-3 to TRBJ1-3; 9 bases agree with TRBD1. CDR3 residues: CASSHRDRVTDSGNTIYF. The CDR3 DNA sequence: TGTGCCAGCAGCCACCGGGACAGGGTAACGGACTCTGGAAACACCATATATTTT.